Listed below are T cell receptor beta chains from one sample, sequenced in a study of a mutant IDH1 vaccine in newly diagnosed glioma. The table came from immunoSEQ multiplex PCR; TCRdb's copy has only in-frame clones and leaves some out. This sample carries roughly 51,000 clones, approximately 79% of them seen once, and the ten largest clones take around 6.7%. Their antigens are not known. The sequenced sample was PBMCs, obtained from a glioma patient whose treatment included an IDH1 peptide vaccine. Every receptor here comes from a man between 35 and 55 years old with glioma. Both conserved end residues are part of each CDR3. D genes are given only for firm matches. The listing skips clone size in some rows; elsewhere it reads once, few, many or a size class.

>14|.|.|TRBJ2-7|TRBV5-1
TGCGCCAGCAGCTTGACCCCAACCTATTACGAGCAGTACTTC
CASSLTPTYYEQYF
>13|.|.|TRBJ1-2|TRBV2
TGTGCCAGCAGTCGTACAGCGTCCGATGGCTACACCTTC
CASSRTASDGYTF
>11|.|few|TRBJ1-4|TRBV7-9
TGTGCCAGCAGCCCTGATGAAAAACTGTTTTTT
CASSPDEKLFF
>17|TRBD2|.|TRBJ2-2|TRBV7-9
TGTGCCAGCAGCTTAGCGGGACTAAATACGAACACCGGGGAGCTGTTTTTT
CASSLAGLNTNTGELFF
>16|.|.|TRBJ1-2|TRBV7-9
TGTGCCAGCAGCCCGTCCGCCGGGATGGGCGCCTATGGCTACACCTTC
CASSPSAGMGAYGYTF
>15|.|.|TRBJ2-6|TRBV12-5
TGTGCTAGTGGTTTGGGGGGGACTGGGGCCAACGTCCTGACTTTC
CASGLGGTGANVLTF
>14|.|.|TRBJ2-7|TRBV28
TGTGCCAGCGCGACAGGTCTCCCCTCCTACGAGCAGTACTTC
CASATGLPSYEQYF
>14|.|once|TRBJ1-6|TRBV11-2
TGTGCCAGCAGCTTAGTGGCCCTAAATTCACCCCTCCACTTT
CASSLVALNSPLHF
>15|TRBD1|once|TRBJ1-5|TRBV6-1
TGTGCCAGCAAACTGACAGGGTATAGCAATCAGCCCCAGCATTTT
CASKLTGYSNQPQHF
>14|.|.|TRBJ2-1|TRBV29-1
TGCAGCGTGAATAGATTGAGCTCCTACAATGAGCAGTTCTTC
CSVNRLSSYNEQFF
>14|.|.|TRBJ2-3|TRBV5-4
TGTGCCAGCAGCTTGATGGCGGGCACAGATACGCAGTATTTT
CASSLMAGTDTQYF
>13|.|.|TRBJ1-4|TRBV10-3
TGTGCCATCAGCCATGGGCCCGGAGGAAAACTGTTTTTT
CAISHGPGGKLFF
>16|.|.|TRBJ1-4|TRBV15
TGTGCCACCAGCAGAGCAGACATTGGCCCTAACGAAAAACTGTTTTTT
CATSRADIGPNEKLFF